One sample yielded the 25 T cell receptor beta chains listed below, sequenced in a study of T cells in localized non-small cell lung cancer. Clones were read by immunoSEQ multiplex PCR, and TCRdb kept only the in-frame ones, dropping some. Of about 70,000 clones in the sample, about four fifths are singletons; the top ten hold 1.3%. The sequenced sample was peripheral blood, obtained before any cancer treatment. The source of these receptors is an older female donor with stage I lung adenocarcinoma.

This chain links TRBV6-4 with TRBJ2-7; 8 positions match TRBD1. Germline CDR1 reads MRHNA; CDR2 reads SNTAGT. The CDR3 covers 12 residues. The V and J ends lost 6 bases and 6 bases, in that order; junction bases with no gene match: 4. The chain's CDR3 is CASRDRVGEQYF. CDR3 in DNA: TGTGCCAGCAGGGACAGGGTTGGCGAGCAGTACTTC.

The V and J genes are TRBV7-3 and TRBJ2-5; 8 bases map to TRBD1. The CDR3 covers 14 residues. V shed 4 bases and J 5 bases; nucleotides not matched to a gene: 6. Germline V gene data show CDR1 as SGHTA and CDR2 as FQGTGA. CDR3 DNA: TGTGCCAGCAGCTACAGGGGGTTAGGGGAGACCCAGTACTTC. This codes for CASSYRGLGETQYF.

This chain links TRBV5-1 with TRBJ2-1; 12 nucleotides align to TRBD2. The germline V gene has CDR1 SGHRS and CDR2 YFSETQ. The CDR3 contains 16 residues. With V trimmed by 0 bases and J by 3 bases, 1 base remained unmatched. The CDR3 loop is CASSLGGLAGYNEQFF. The CDR3 DNA is TGCGCCAGCAGCTTGGGGGGACTAGCGGGCTACAATGAGCAGTTCTTC.

The chain uses TRBV6-4 and TRBJ2-1; 11 positions agree with TRBD2. Per the germline V gene, CDR1 is MRHNA and CDR2 is SNTAGT. The CDR3 spans 13 residues. V was pared by 6 bases and J by 6 bases, with 1 base of the junction left unmatched. The CDR3 is CASRTSGTNEQFF. Here the CDR3 DNA reads TGTGCCAGCAGGACTAGCGGGACCAATGAGCAGTTCTTC.

The chain uses TRBV11-2 and TRBJ1-6; no clear D gene. The CDR3 is 12 residues long. The germline V gene has CDR1 SGHAT and CDR2 FQNNGV. Between the trimmed V and J ends, which lost 5 bases and 5 bases, there was a span of 4 bases. The CDR3 nucleotides are TGTGCCAGCAGCAATAATAATTCACCCCTCCACTTT. Its protein product is CASSNNNSPLHF.

The chain couples TRBV6-6 to TRBJ1-5; D gene uncertain. The germline V gene encodes CDR1 MNHNY and CDR2 SVGAGI (reference sequence). The CDR3 loop spans 15 amino acids. The V end was cut by 2 bases, the J end by 0 bases, with 8 bases between. CDR3 nucleotide sequence: TGTGCCAGCAGTTACGATGGAAATAGCAATCAGCCCCAGCATTTT. Translation: CASSYDGNSNQPQHF.

The V and J genes are TRBV28 and TRBJ1-3; D possibly corresponds to TRBD1 (6 bases). This CDR3 is built from 15 residues. V lost 6 bases and J lost 2, with 14 bases in between. Germline V gives CDR1 MDHEN, CDR2 SYDVKM. This CDR3 reads CASRSLQGTGNTIYF. The CDR3 bases are TGTGCCAGCAGGTCCCTACAGGGAACTGGAAACACCATATATTTT. Complete variable domain (other parts from reference TRBV28 and TRBJ1-3): DVKVTQSSRYLVKRTGEKVFLECVQDMDHENMFWYRQDPGLGLRLIYFSYDVKMKEKGDIPEGYSVSREKKERFSLILESASTNQTSMYLCASRSLQGTGNTIYFGEGSWLTVV.

The chain recombines TRBV18 with TRBJ1-2; 7 nucleotides agree with TRBD1. V shed 0 bases and J 8 bases; nucleotides not matched to a gene: 9. Per the germline V gene, CDR1 is KGHSH and CDR2 is LQKENI. The CDR3 has 15 residues. The CDR3 DNA is TGTGCCAGCTCACCACCCCGACAGGGTCTAGGGGGCTACACCTTC. Its translation: CASSPPRQGLGGYTF.

The chain employs TRBV29-1 and TRBJ1-2; 9 bases align to TRBD1. This CDR3 spans 13 amino acids. Trimming took 7 bases from V and 5 from J; bases not matched to a gene: 8. The germline CDR1 and CDR2 sequences are SQVTM and ANQGSEA. Here the CDR3 DNA reads TGCAGCGCTTGGACAGGGGAGGGATATGGCTACACCTTC. Residues: CSAWTGEGYGYTF.

V is TRBV19 and J is TRBJ1-1; 10 bases are a match to TRBD1. The CDR3 runs 15 residues. The V gene end was trimmed by 7 bases and the J gene end by 1 base; junction bases not matched to a gene: 6. The germline V gene encodes CDR1 LNHDA and CDR2 SQIVND (reference sequence). This CDR3 reads CASTRTGGSNTEAFF. In DNA, the CDR3 is TGTGCCAGTACCCGGACAGGGGGATCGAACACTGAAGCTTTCTTT.

CDR3 amino acids: CASSSSGTSVIYEQYF. The CDR3 nucleotides are TGTGCCAGCAGTTCCAGCGGGACTAGCGTAATCTACGAGCAGTACTTC. The rearrangement links TRBV7-9 to TRBJ2-7, with 10 bases that match TRBD2. This CDR3 comprises 16 residues. Germline V CDR1 and CDR2: SEHNR, FQNEAQ (reference sequence). The trim removed 6 bases at V and 3 bases at J, leaving 11 bases unmatched.

The CDR3 region has the DNA TGTGCCAGCAGCAACTCGGGACAGGGGGACCACGAGCAGTACTTC. Encoded protein: CASSNSGQGDHEQYF. The chain has TRBV21-1 and TRBJ2-7; the table assigns TRBD1, which was not confirmed against the DNA. TRBV21-1 is deemed a pseudogene. The CDR3 runs to 15 residues.

This chain connects TRBV11-2 to TRBJ2-5; the D is unclear. The CDR3 totals 13 residues. Germline CDR1 reads SGHAT; CDR2 reads FQNNGV. V was trimmed by 0 bases and J by 4 bases, leaving 6 bases between them. This CDR3 is CASSLELSETQYF. The CDR3 DNA sequence: TGTGCCAGCAGCTTAGAACTGTCAGAGACCCAGTACTTC.

This chain connects TRBV7-9 to TRBJ1-4, with D hard to call. Per germline, CDR1 SEHNR and CDR2 FQNEAQ (reference sequence). V was shortened by 0 bases and J by 7 bases, with 6 bases between the two germline ends. The CDR3 extends over 13 amino acids. CDR3: CASSLAGSEKLFF. The CDR3 DNA is TGTGCCAGCAGCTTAGCTGGATCTGAAAAACTGTTTTTT.

V gene TRBV14 combines with J gene TRBJ1-1; D ambiguous. In germline, CDR1 is SGHDN, CDR2 FVKESK. The CDR3 loop spans 13 amino acids. V lost 0 bases, J lost 7 bases, and 9 bases lay in between. The DNA for the CDR3 is TGTGCCAGCAGCCAAGATTGGCAAGGTGAAGCTTTCTTT. It translates to CASSQDWQGEAFF.

This rearrangement joins TRBV27 to TRBJ2-7, with 8 bases matching TRBD1. J gave up 0 bases and V 6 bases, and 4 bases lay outside the gene matches. CDR1 and CDR2 from the germline V gene are MNHEY and SMNVEV (reference sequence). This CDR3 comprises 14 residues. CDR3 sequence: CASSRTGTSYEQYF. In nucleotides, the CDR3 is TGTGCCAGCAGCCGGACAGGGACCTCCTACGAGCAGTACTTC.

The chain is built from TRBV19 and TRBJ1-6; 9 nucleotides align to TRBD1. The ends lost 5 bases at V and 4 bases at J; junction bases unmatched: 3. This CDR3 is built from 15 residues. Germline CDR1 reads LNHDA; CDR2 reads SQIVND (reference sequence). In nucleotides, the CDR3 is TGTGCCAGTAGTGAGACAGGGGGTTATAATTCACCCCTCCACTTT. It is translated as CASSETGGYNSPLHF.

The chain uses TRBV7-9 and TRBJ2-1, with TRBD1 matching over 8 bases. After removal of 5 bases from V and 11 bases from J, the junction contained 8 bases not matched to a gene. Germline CDR1 SEHNR, CDR2 FQNEAQ (reference sequence). The CDR3 has 13 amino acids. The DNA for the CDR3 is TGTGCCAGCAGCGATAAACAGGGGGGCCAGCAGTTCTTC. Translated: CASSDKQGGQQFF.

This clone turned up a few times. The rearrangement uses TRBV4-3 and TRBJ1-5; 7 bases fit TRBD1. With V trimmed by 0 bases and J by 6 bases, 2 bases remained unmatched. The CDR3 length is 14 residues. The germline V gene has CDR1 LGHNA and CDR2 YSLEER. CDR3 bases: TGCGCCAGCAGCCAAGACGGGACAGCTCAGCCCCAGCATTTT. It is translated as CASSQDGTAQPQHF.

The CDR3 DNA sequence: TGTGCCAGCAGAACGGGGATTACCTACGAGCAGTACTTC. Its translation is CASRTGITYEQYF. The chain carries TRBV6-6 and TRBJ2-7, with a tentative D call TRBD2 (5 bases). Looked up from germline, CDR1 is MNHNY and CDR2 is SVGAGI (reference sequence). The V end was cut by 6 bases, the J end by 2 bases, with 11 bases between. The CDR3 length is 13 residues.

The CDR3 DNA follows: TGTGCCAGCAGCAGGACAGGGAACTATGGCTACACCTTC. Amino acid sequence: CASSRTGNYGYTF. This chain joins TRBV5-4 and TRBJ1-2; 8 positions agree with TRBD1. CDR3 size: 13 residues. The ends lost 4 bases at V and 2 bases at J; junction bases unmatched: 1. Per germline, CDR1 SGHNT and CDR2 YYREEE (reference sequence).

The chain carries TRBV29-1 and TRBJ2-2; tentative D call: TRBD1 (6 bases). The CDR3 runs to 13 residues. The germline V gene encodes CDR1 SQVTM and CDR2 ANQGSEA. V lost 5 bases, J lost 0 bases, and 7 bases lay in between. CDR3 sequence: CSVNRANTGELFF. DNA of the CDR3: TGCAGCGTTAACAGGGCGAACACCGGGGAGCTGTTTTTT.

The gene calls are TRBV19 and TRBJ2-7; 14 nucleotides align to TRBD2. Germline trimming cut 6 bases from V and 0 bases from J; bases unmatched to any gene: 4. Germline values: CDR1 LNHDA, CDR2 SQIVND (reference sequence). This CDR3 has 16 residues. The DNA for the CDR3 is TGTGCCAGTAGCTCAGGGACTAGCGGGAGCTCCTACGAGCAGTACTTC. Its protein product is CASSSGTSGSSYEQYF.

V and J are TRBV7-3 and TRBJ1-1; TRBD1 is a possible D gene (6 bases). Trimming removed 5 bases from V and 0 bases from J, with 13 bases in between. There are 15 residues in the CDR3. Germline CDR1 SGHTA, CDR2 FQGTGA. CDR3 sequence (DNA): TGTGCCAGCAGCGAGGGGGGACCACTGAACACTGAAGCTTTCTTT. Encoded protein: CASSEGGPLNTEAFF.

The chain combines TRBV5-6 with TRBJ1-1, with 7 bases fitting TRBD1. The CDR3 spans 14 residues. Losses at the gene ends were 3 bases for V and 2 bases for J; bases not matched to a gene: 4. Germline CDR1 is SGHDT and CDR2 is YYEEEE. CDR3 DNA sequence: TGTGCCAGCAGCTACAGGGGAGGCAACACTGAAGCTTTCTTT. Its translation is CASSYRGGNTEAFF.